This T cell receptor beta chain was sequenced for a study of blood T cell repertoires in COVID-19. Study-wide context: Specimens from acute and convalescent COVID-19 originated in the United States, Italy and Spain.

Participants were placed into cohorts based on the clinical history they reported. The study counted Cohort 3 donors as recovered given two negative PCRs, clearance, or symptom resolution. This clone was seen a single time. Produced via immunoSEQ multiplex PCR; TCRdb's table is partial and in-frame only. In the table there are hundreds of thousands of clones, approximately 90% of which are singletons. The sequence was collected from a man aged 30 to 39 who had recovered from COVID-19. The sample taken for sequencing was PBMCs or T cells enriched from blood (not recorded which).

The CDR3 coding sequence is TGTGCCAGCAGTCGCAGGGGGCTTGATTACGAGCAGTACTTC. It encodes CASSRRGLDYEQYF. J is TRBJ2-7 and V is TRBV6-5; 8 bases map to TRBD1. V shed 5 bases, J shed 4 bases, and the junction held 7 bases outside the gene matches. The CDR3 sequence is 14 residues long. Germline CDR1 is MNHEY and CDR2 is SVGAGI.